Here is one T cell receptor (beta chain) with its context. Its cognate antigen has yet to be identified. Inclusive of the bounding cysteine and phenylalanine, the CDR3 is 16 residues long. The only DNA kept is the CDR3, 48 bases in frame from the first base. For CDR1 and CDR2, the germline V gene lists MGHRA and YSYEKL. Trimming removed 1 base from V and 4 bases from J; the gene matches leave 10 bases unexplained. Libraries were prepared through the immunoSEQ multiplex PCR assay. For the multiplex PCR, a mixture combining 60 forward primers for TCR Vbeta segments and 13 reverse primers for TCR Jbeta segments was used. A multiplex PCR assay on genomic DNA amplified the CDR3 region of rearranged TCR beta genes. On the Illumina HiSeq System, the amplified TCR beta libraries were sequenced as 87-base-pair reads. The published analysis was carried out like this. A later analysis counted tens of millions of unique TCR beta chains across the 666 repertoires, and roughly 9.9 million of these chains were shared by at least two donors. Raw reads were error-corrected and collapsed into unique sequences by a nearest-neighbor algorithm in which closely related sequences were merged to remove PCR and sequencing errors. Alignment of CDR3 sequences to IMGT reference sequences was used to assign V, D and J gene segments. For a sequence to be retained, a match of at least six nucleotides was required to both a V gene segment and a J gene segment. Rearrangements were classified as productive when the CDR3 lacked stop codons and remained in frame with V and J, and all other rearrangements were classified as non-productive. Following IMGT convention, CDR3 was defined as the stretch from the second conserved V-encoded cysteine up to the conserved J-encoded phenylalanine. The earlier analysis of 587 of the donors excluded sequences that lacked an unambiguous match to a single V gene segment. In an earlier analysis of approximately 610 of the donors, V segments were called functional above 56.7% productive rearrangements and were called segregating when the between-donor standard deviation exceeded 5%. A statistical classification framework was built to diagnose cytomegalovirus status from the catalog of TCR beta chain sequences. In a later analysis, V and J genes were assigned by comparing TCR nucleotide sequences against IMGT/GENE-DB human TR gene sequences. The TCRdist pipeline was used in a later analysis to assign CDR3 sequences and most-parsimonious VDJ recombination scenarios. A later analysis defined each TCR beta chain by its CDR3 amino acid sequence plus V-gene family, and excluded reads lacking a unique V-gene family. In a later analysis, around 650 highly shared, low-generation-probability nucleotide sequences were removed to address suspected cross-contamination and a sequencing artifact. A later analysis calculated a clonal expansion index for each public chain from normalized within-repertoire ranks of inferred template counts. A later analysis computed generation probabilities with a VDJ recombination model fitted to out-of-frame rearrangements, and checked the results against IGoR. In a later analysis, hypergeometric tests were used to score TCR-TCR, TCR-HLA and TCR-CMV co-occurrence, with a repertoire-size bias correction applied to TCR pairs. A later analysis estimated false discovery rates by permuting HLA or CMV assignments 20 times. A later analysis grouped co-occurring TCRs with DBSCAN, adding TCRdist sequence similarity when clustering within HLA-allele-positive subsets. Repertoires with fewer than 30,000 or more than 120,000 public chains were left out of co-occurrence clustering, as were about 5 repertoires with anomalous nucleotide sharing. This immuneACCESS table, as held by TCRdb, lists in-frame sequences with V and J called but not all clones. Of the missing ones, under half trace to an unresolved V gene in checked studies; the others have no known cause. V, J and clone size reflect that table, while D and trimming were determined from the DNA. In this sample's table one finds 100,000 to 150,000 clones. Of the sample, more than 1% is held by the ten largest clones.

The data are from a study of cytomegalovirus exposure and HLA in healthy donors (dated by TCRdb to 2015 to 2018). Study-level background: In an earlier analysis of roughly 590 of the donors, 276 Gb of sequence data and 117 million unique TCR beta sequences from 150 million to 200 million T cells were reported. An early release that covered about 640 HLA-typed donors contained approximately 290 gigabases of sequencing data and roughly 84 million unique TCR sequences. Of the 350 to 450 genotyped donors, over 65% fell in the genetic ancestry cluster associated with self-reported Caucasian donors. The study was designed to test whether signatures of past pathogen exposure could be identified by cataloging public T cell receptors. Using immunosequencing, the study profiled T cell repertoires from about 650 subjects and related those repertoires to cytomegalovirus serostatus. Along with the roughly 700-subject first cohort, a separate validation cohort of 120 different subjects was used. High-throughput TCR immunosequencing, statistical association of individual TCRs with disease status, and machine learning were combined to predict cytomegalovirus infection status. A later analysis re-examined previously published TCR beta repertoires from about 670 donors and added high-resolution HLA genotyping to investigate patterns of TCR occurrence. The later analysis used no new phenotypic data to find candidate immune exposures, relying instead on TCR beta sequences and their occurrence across donors. In an earlier analysis of 500 to 650 of the donors, high-throughput TCR beta sequencing was used to judge whether each TCR beta V gene segment behaved as functional or pseudogenic. Donor age, sex, ethnicity and CMV serostatus were compiled alongside the repertoire data. A later genetic analysis took genome-wide SNP genotypes for 398 of the 666 donors and used that subset as a discovery cohort. Every discovery cohort repertoire had been produced on one sequencing platform. HLA typing included class I and class II loci at four-digit resolution. Typing coverage varied by locus: roughly 629-640 donors for A, B, C, DRB1 and DQB1; approximately 500 for DQA1; 600 to 610 for DPA1; under 490 for DPB1. Four or five DR-DQ haplotypes were handled as single units for association and clustering, since linkage in the cohort was strong. Among 300 to 500 genotyped donors of the cohort, an average of roughly 230,000 unique TCR beta nucleotide sequences was sequenced per donor, of which about 19% were non-productive. What the study reported, not specific to this receptor: The presence/absence analyses assumed that sequencing depth was roughly uniform across donors, and that assumption may not be true. In vitro tests confirmed that three of the cytomegalovirus-associated TCR beta chains recognize cytomegalovirus antigens. In a later genetic analysis, a missense DCLRE1C variant was associated with V-gene and J-gene trimming of TCR beta chains, and the association was replicated in an independent cohort. Because the 87-base-pair reads could not distinguish some IMGT-functional V segments, including TRBV6-2 and TRBV6-3, those segments were excluded. Strong co-occurrence of HLA alleles, especially DR and DQ, made assigning TCR associations to individual alleles difficult. Linkage disequilibrium might explain the correlated functional status among segregating V segments, but an unknown experimental factor could not be excluded. In a later analysis, HLA-associated TCR beta chains were found to be more clonally expanded and to have lower generation probabilities than equally common non-associated chains. The earlier analysis of 450 to 700 of the donors excluded over 15 rarely observed V segments, including chromosome 9 orphons, because counts were too low. In this cohort, only TCR beta chains were sequenced, and detectable features were limited by the absence of alpha or paired-chain data. Most TCR sequences were observed very rarely across donors, whereas some public TCRs were present in many individuals. In a later analysis, TCR association rates were found to vary across HLA loci, with the most associated TCRs seen for DRB1 alleles and the fewest for HLA-C alleles. In a later analysis, several top co-occurrence clusters were reported to appear linked to parvovirus B19, influenza, CMV and Epstein-Barr virus. The study listed 150 to 200 TCR beta chains as associated with cytomegalovirus. Specific HLA alleles were associated with 15,000 to 20,000 TCR beta sequences at a false discovery rate of 0.05 in a later analysis. According to a later genetic analysis, donors in an Asian-associated ancestry cluster had fewer N-insertions in productive TCRs than the approximately 610-donor mean. In an earlier analysis of 450 to 750 of the donors, most TCR beta V segments appeared in productive rearrangements about 90% or about 30% of the time, broadly matching IMGT annotations. HLA typing was unavailable for some donors at each locus, so association tests used only the typed subset. The classifier was reported to diagnose cytomegalovirus status with high specificity and sensitivity in both the original cohort and the validation cohort. A further reported finding was that TCR beta sequences accurately predicted the HLA-A and HLA-B alleles for most subjects in the first cohort. For the cohort, immune exposure information was limited to CMV serostatus. The sequencing pipeline was judged likely to have produced a cluster of highly shared sequence variants as a technical artifact. The authors suggested that the approach could potentially be generalized to other disease states and immunological phenotypes. A later analysis found that most CMV-associated TCR beta chains appeared HLA-restricted, with HLA associations seemingly driven largely by CMV exposure.

The cohort comprised more than 550 healthy bone marrow donors. At the time of sampling, all cohort members were nominally healthy, though unrecorded immune exposures were likely present. The donor tested CMV seronegative and was one of the 352 seronegative cohort members. A peripheral blood sample was provided by each donor, and peripheral blood mononuclear cells were used for TCR beta sequencing. Genomic DNA was extracted from the blood cell samples with the Qiagen DNeasy Blood Extraction Kit. The chain was built from TRBV4-1 and TRBJ2-7; TRBD2 matches 7 bases in the middle. The receptor was derived from a man between 18 and 35 years old in good health and CMV-seronegative. The sequencing input was PBMCs. For the CDR3, the sequence is CASSQALGGGSYEQYF. The bases are TGCGCCAGCAGCCAAGCGCTTGGCGGGGGAAGTTACGAGCAGTACTTC.